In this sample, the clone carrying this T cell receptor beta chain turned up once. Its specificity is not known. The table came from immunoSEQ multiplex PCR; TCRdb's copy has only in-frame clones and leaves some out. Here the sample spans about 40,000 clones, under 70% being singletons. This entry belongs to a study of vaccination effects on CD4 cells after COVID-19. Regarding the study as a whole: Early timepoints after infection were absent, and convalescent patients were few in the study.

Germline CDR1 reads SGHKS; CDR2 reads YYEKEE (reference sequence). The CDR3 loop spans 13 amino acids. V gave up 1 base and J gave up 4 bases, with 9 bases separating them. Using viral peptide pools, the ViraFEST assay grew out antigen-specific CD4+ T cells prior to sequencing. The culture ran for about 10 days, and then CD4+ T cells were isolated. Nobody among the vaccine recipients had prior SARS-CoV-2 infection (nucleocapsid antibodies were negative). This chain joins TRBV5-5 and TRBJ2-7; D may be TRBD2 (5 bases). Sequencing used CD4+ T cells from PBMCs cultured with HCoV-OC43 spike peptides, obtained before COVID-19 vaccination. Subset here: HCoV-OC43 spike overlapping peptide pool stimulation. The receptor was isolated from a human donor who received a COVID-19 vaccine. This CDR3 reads CASSLSGDYEQYF. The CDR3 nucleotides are TGTGCCAGCAGCTTGAGCGGAGATTACGAGCAGTACTTC.